These T cell receptor beta chains were read from a single sample in a study of regulatory T cells in long-lasting Graves disease. TCRdb re-analysed the multiplex PCR reads in MiXCR, keeping a single row per CDR3 protein. Of around 400,000 distinct CDR3 sequences in the sample, about a quarter were seen once. Sequencing used peripheral blood mononuclear cells (PBMCs), obtained when the disease was refractory, from a patient treated with antithyroid drugs. The source of these receptors is a female donor with Graves disease. CDR3s include the opening cysteine and the closing phenylalanine or tryptophan. Fields, in order: D gene, clone size, V gene, CDR3 protein. A D gene is named only where the DNA matches it firmly. Clone size is stated in some rows and not others, as once, few, many or a class when expanded.

D: -; size: few; V: TRBV25-1; CDR3: CASSRQGNTGNTIYF
D: -; size: few; V: TRBV14; CDR3: CASSQDKEGFYYEQYF
D: -; size: -; V: TRBV28; CDR3: CASSFSRASYEQYF
D: -; size: few; V: TRBV7-6; CDR3: CASGLTYPNYEQYF
D: TRBD1; size: once; V: TRBV5-6; CDR3: CASSTVDRGFDTEAFF
D: TRBD2; size: -; V: TRBV28; CDR3: CASSRGLAGGGDEQFF
D: TRBD1; size: few; V: TRBV10-3; CDR3: CAISLQGDEQYF
D: -; size: -; V: TRBV2; CDR3: CASRSGYSTDTQYF
D: TRBD2; size: many; V: TRBV2; CDR3: CASSARLAGRETQYF
D: -; size: many; V: TRBV7-8; CDR3: CASSFDSADQPQHF
D: TRBD1; size: many; V: TRBV7-9; CDR3: CASSVRTGGLETQYF
D: -; size: -; V: TRBV30; CDR3: CAWTSQETQYF
D: -; size: many; V: TRBV6-1; CDR3: CASSSKYGYTF
D: -; size: many; V: TRBV5-1; CDR3: CASSSWNTEAFF
D: -; size: -; V: TRBV5-1; CDR3: CASRFGGAYEQYF
D: -; size: many; V: TRBV15; CDR3: CATSRDPQYEQYF